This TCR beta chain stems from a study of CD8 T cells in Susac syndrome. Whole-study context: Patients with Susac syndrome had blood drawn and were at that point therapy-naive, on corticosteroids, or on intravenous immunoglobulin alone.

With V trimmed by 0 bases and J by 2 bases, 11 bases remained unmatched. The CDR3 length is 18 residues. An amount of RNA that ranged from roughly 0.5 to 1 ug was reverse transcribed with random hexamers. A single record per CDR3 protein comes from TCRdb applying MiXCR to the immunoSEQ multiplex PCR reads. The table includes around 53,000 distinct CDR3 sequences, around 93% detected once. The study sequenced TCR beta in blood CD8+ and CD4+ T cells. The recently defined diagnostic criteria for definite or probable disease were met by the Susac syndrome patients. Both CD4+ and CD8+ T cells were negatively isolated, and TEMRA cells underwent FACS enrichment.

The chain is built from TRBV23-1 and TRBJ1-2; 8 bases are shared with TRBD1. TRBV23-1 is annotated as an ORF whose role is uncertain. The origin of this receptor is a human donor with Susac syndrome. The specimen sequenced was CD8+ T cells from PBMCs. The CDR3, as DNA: TGCGCCAGCAGTCAATCGTTTCGGACAGGGAAGATGAACTATGGCTACACCTTC. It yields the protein CASSQSFRTGKMNYGYTF.